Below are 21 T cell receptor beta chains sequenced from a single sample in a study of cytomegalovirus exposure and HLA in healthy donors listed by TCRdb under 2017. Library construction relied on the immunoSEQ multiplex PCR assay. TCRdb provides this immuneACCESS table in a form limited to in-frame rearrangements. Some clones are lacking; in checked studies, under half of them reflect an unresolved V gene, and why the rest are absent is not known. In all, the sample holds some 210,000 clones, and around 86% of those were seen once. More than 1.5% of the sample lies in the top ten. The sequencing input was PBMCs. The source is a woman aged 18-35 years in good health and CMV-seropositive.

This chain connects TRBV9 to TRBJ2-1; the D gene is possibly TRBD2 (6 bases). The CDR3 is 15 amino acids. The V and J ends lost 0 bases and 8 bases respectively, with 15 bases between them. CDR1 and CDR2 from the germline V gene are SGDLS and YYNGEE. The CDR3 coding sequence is TGTGCCAGCAGCGTAGAGAAGGGGAGGCGTCATGAGCAGTTCTTC. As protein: CASSVEKGRRHEQFF.

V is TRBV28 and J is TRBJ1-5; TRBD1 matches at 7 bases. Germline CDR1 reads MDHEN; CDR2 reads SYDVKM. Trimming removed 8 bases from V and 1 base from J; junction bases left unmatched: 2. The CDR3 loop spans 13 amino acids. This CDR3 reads CASRTGSNQPQHF. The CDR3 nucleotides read TGTGCCAGCCGGACAGGAAGCAATCAGCCCCAGCATTTT.

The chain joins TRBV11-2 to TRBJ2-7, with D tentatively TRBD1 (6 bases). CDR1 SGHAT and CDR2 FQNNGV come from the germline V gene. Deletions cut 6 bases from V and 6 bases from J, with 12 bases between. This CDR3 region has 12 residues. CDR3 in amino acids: CASSSQGGEQYF. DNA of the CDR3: TGTGCCAGCAGTTCACAGGGCGGCGAGCAGTACTTC.

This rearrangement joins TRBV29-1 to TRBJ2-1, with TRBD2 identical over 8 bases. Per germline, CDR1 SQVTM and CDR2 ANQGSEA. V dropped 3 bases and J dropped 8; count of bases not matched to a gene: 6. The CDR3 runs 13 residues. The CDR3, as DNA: TGCAGCGTTGACACGGGAGGGGGGGATGAGCAGTTCTTC. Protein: CSVDTGGGDEQFF.

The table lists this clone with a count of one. The CDR3 DNA sequence: TGTGCCAGCACCCACGGACAGGGAGTCTGGGGGAAGCTAGCCAAAAACATTCAGTACTTC. It encodes CASTHGQGVWGKLAKNIQYF. The chain carries TRBV28 and TRBJ2-4, with 8 bases aligning to TRBD1. Germline loops: CDR1 MDHEN, CDR2 SYDVKM. After removal of 7 bases from V and 0 bases from J, the junction contained 20 bases not matched to a gene. The CDR3 consists of 20 residues.

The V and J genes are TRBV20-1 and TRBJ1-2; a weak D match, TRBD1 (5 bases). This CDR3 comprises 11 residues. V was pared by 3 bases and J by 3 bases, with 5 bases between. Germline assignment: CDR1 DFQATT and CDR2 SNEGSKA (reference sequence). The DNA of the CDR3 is TGCAGTGCTAGGACAGACTATGGCTACACCTTC. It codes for CSARTDYGYTF.

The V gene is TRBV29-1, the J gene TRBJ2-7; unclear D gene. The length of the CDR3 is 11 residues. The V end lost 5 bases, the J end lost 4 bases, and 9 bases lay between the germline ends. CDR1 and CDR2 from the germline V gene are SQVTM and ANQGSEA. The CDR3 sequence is CSVITSYEQYF. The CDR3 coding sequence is TGCAGCGTTATCACATCGTACGAGCAGTACTTC.

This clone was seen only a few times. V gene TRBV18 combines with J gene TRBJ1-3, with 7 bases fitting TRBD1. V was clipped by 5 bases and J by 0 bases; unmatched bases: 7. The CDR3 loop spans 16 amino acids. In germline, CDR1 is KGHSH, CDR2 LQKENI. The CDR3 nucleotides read TGTGCCAGCTCAGAGTCGACAGGGAACTCTGGAAACACCATATATTTT. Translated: CASSESTGNSGNTIYF.

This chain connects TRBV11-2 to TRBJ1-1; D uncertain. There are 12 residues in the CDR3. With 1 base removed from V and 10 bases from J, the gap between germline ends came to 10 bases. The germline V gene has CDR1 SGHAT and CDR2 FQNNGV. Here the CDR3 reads CASSLVKEAAFF. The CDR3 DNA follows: TGTGCCAGCAGCTTAGTTAAGGAGGCAGCTTTCTTT.

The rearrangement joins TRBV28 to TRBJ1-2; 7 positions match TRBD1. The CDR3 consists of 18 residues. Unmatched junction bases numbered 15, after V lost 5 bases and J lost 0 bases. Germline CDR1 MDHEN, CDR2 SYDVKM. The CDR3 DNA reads TGTGCCAGCAGTCTTTTAACCGGGACAGCGGCCCCTAACTATGGCTACACCTTC. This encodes CASSLLTGTAAPNYGYTF.

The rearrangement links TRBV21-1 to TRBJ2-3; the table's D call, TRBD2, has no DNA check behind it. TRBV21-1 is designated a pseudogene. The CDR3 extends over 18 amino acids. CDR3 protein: CASSQWTSGRPRTDTQYF. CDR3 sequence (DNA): TGTGCCAGCAGCCAGTGGACTAGCGGGAGGCCCCGCACAGATACGCAGTATTTT.

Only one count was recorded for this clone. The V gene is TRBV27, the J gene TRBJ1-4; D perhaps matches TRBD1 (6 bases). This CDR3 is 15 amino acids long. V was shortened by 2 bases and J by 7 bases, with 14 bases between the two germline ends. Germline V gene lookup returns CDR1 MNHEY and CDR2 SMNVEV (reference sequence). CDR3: CASSLGGGLSEKLFF. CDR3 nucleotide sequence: TGTGCCAGCAGTTTAGGGGGCGGATTGAGTGAAAAACTGTTTTTT.

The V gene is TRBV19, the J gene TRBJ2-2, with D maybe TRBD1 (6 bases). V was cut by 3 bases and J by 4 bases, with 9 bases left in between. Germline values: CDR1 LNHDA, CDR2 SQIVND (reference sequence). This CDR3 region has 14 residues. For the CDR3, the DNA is TGTGCCAGTAGTATTCGACAGGCCACCGGGGAGCTGTTTTTT. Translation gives CASSIRQATGELFF.

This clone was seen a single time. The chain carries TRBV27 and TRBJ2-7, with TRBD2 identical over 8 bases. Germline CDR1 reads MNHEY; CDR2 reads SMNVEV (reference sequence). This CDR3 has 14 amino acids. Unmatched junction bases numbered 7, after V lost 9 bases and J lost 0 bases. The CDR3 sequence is CASRTSGSSYEQYF. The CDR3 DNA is TGTGCCAGTCGTACTAGCGGAAGCTCCTACGAGCAGTACTTC.

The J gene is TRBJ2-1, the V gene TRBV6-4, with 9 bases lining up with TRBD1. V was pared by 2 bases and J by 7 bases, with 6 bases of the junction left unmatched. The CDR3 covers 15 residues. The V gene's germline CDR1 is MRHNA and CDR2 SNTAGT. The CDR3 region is CASSDPGQGWNEQFF. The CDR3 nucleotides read TGTGCCAGCAGTGACCCGGGACAGGGTTGGAATGAGCAGTTCTTC.

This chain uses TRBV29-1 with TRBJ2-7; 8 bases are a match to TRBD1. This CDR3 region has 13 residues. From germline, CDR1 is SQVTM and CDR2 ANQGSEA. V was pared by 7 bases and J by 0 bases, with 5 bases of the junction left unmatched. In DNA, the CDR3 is TGCAGCGCCCAACAGGGGGGCTCCTACGAGCAGTACTTC. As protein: CSAQQGGSYEQYF.

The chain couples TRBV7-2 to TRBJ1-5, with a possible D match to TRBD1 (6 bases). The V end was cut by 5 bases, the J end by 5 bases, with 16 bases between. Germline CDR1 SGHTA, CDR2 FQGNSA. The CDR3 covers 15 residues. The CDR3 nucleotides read TGTGCCAGCAGCGGCGGACAGTTTAGGGATCAGCCCCAGCATTTT. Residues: CASSGGQFRDQPQHF. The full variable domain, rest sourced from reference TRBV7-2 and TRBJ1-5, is GAGVSQSPSNKVTEKGKDVELRCDPISGHTALYWYRQSLGQGLEFLIYFQGNSAPDKSGLPSDRFSAERTGGSVSTLTIQRTQQEDSAVYLCASSGGQFRDQPQHFGDGTRLSIL.

The CDR3 is CASGLADSHETQYF. The CDR3 region has the DNA TGTGCTAGTGGTTTAGCGGACTCCCATGAGACCCAGTACTTC. The V call is TRBV12-5, the J call TRBJ2-5, with D perhaps TRBD2 (5 bases). The germline V gene encodes CDR1 LGHNT and CDR2 FRNRAP. V shed 3 bases and J shed 5 bases, with 13 bases lying between them. The CDR3 sequence is 14 residues long.

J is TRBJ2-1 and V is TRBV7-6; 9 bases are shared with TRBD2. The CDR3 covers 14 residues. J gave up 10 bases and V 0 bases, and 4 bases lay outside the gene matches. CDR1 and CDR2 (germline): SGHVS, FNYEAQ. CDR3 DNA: TGTGCCAGCAGCTTAGCTCCTACTAGCGGGGAGCAGTTCTTC. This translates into CASSLAPTSGEQFF.

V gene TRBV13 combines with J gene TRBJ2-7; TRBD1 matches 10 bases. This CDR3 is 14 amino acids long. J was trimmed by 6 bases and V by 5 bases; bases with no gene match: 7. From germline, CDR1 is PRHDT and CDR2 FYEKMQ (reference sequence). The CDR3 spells CASSTGTGVAEQYF. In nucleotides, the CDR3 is TGTGCCAGCAGCACCGGGACAGGGGTAGCCGAGCAGTACTTC.

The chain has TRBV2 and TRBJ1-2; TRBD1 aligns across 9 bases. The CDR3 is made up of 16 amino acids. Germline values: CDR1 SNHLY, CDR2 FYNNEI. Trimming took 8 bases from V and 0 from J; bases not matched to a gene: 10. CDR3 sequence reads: CASEGQGNTANYGYTF. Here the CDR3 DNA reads TGTGCCAGCGAAGGACAGGGGAACACAGCTAACTATGGCTACACCTTC.